This T cell receptor beta chain is from a study of shared clonotypes between healthy human individuals. V dropped 6 bases and J dropped 1 base, with 26 bases sitting between them. This CDR3 spans 19 amino acids. Germline loops: CDR1 LNHDA, CDR2 SQIVND (reference sequence). Profiled with immunoSEQ multiplex PCR; TCRdb holds only in-frame clones, not every one. The profile shows 2 million to 2.5 million clones, approximately 95% of them singletons. J is TRBJ2-3 and V is TRBV19; D is uncertain. The sample comprised naive CD4+ T cells from PBMCs. As for subset: CD45RA+ positively selected. The sequence came from a young man in good health. Some clones in this sample may be carry-over from other donors' samples. The CDR3 bases are TGTGCCAGTAGCCTTTCCGGCGCCTTGGGTAAGGCGGGCACAGATACGCAGTATTTT. It translates to CASSLSGALGKAGTDTQYF.